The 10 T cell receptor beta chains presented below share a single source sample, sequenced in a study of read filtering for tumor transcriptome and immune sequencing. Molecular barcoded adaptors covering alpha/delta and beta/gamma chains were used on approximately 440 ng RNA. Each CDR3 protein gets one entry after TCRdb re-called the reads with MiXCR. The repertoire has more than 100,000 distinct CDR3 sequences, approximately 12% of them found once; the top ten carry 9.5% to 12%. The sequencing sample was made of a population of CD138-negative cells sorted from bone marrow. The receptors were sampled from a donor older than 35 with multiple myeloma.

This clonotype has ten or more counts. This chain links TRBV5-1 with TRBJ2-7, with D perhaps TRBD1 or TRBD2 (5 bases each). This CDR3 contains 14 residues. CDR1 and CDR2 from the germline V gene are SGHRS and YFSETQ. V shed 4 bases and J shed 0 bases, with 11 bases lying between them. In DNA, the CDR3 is TGCGCCAGCAGCCTCGGGACGACCTCCTACGAGCAGTACTTC. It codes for CASSLGTTSYEQYF.

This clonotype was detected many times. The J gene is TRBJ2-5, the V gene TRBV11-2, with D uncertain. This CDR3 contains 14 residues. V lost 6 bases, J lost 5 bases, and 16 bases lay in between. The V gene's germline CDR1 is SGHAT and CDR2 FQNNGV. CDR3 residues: CASSPGPTRETQYF. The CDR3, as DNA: TGTGCCAGCAGTCCTGGTCCTACAAGGGAGACCCAGTACTTC.

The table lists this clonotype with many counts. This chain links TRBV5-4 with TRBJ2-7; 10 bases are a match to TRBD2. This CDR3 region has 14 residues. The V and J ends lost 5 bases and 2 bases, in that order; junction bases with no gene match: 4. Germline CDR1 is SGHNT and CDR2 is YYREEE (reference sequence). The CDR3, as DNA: TGTGCCAGCAGTAAAGCGGGAGGGCCCTACGAGCAGTACTTC. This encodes CASSKAGGPYEQYF.

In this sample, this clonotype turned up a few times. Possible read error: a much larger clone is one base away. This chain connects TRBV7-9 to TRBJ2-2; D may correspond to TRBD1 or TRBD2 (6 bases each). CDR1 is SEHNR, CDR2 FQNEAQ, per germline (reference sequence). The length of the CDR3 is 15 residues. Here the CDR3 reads CATLQGTRNTGGLFF. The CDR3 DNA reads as TGTGCCACTCTCCAGGGGACTCGCAACACCGGGGGGCTGTTTTTT. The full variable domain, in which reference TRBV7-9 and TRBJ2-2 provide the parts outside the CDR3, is DTGVSQNPRHKITKRGQNVTFRCDPISEHNRLYWYRQTLGQGPEFLTYFQNEAQLEKSRLLSDRFSAERPKGSFSTLEIQRTEQGDSAMYLCATLQGTRNTGGLFFGEGSRLTVL.

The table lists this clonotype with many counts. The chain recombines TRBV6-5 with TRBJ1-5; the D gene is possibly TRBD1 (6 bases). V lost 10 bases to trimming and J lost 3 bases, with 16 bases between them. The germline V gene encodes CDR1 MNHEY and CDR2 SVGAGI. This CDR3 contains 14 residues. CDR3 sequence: CATGGARLNQPQHF. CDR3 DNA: TGTGCCACGGGGGGGGCGCGCCTCAATCAGCCCCAGCATTTT.

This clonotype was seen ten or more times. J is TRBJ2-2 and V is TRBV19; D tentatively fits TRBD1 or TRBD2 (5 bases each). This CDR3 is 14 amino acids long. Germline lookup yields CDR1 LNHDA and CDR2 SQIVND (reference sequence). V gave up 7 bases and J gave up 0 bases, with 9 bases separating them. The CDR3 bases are TGTGCCAGTATCGGGACGGCGAACACCGGGGAGCTGTTTTTT. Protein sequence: CASIGTANTGELFF.

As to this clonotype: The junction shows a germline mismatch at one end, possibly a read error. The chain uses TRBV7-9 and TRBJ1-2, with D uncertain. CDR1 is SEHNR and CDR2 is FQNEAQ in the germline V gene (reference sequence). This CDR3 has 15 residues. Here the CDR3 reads CVSNPNARAGYGYTF. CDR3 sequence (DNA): TGTGTCAGCAACCCAAACGCAAGAGCTGGATATGGCTACACCTTC. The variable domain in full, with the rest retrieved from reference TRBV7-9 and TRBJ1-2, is DTGVSQNPRHKITKRGQNVTFRCDPISEHNRLYWYRQTLGQGPEFLTYFQNEAQLEKSRLLSDRFSAERPKGSFSTLEIQRTEQGDSAMYLCVSNPNARAGYGYTFGSGTRLTVV.

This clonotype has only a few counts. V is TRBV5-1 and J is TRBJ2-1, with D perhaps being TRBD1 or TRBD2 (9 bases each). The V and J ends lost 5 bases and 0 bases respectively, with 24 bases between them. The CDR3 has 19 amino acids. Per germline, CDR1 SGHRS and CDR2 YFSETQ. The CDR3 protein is CASSPTGGLAGSSYNEQFF. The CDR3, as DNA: TGCGCCAGCAGTCCCACAGGGGGCCTAGCGGGGAGCTCCTACAATGAGCAGTTCTTC.

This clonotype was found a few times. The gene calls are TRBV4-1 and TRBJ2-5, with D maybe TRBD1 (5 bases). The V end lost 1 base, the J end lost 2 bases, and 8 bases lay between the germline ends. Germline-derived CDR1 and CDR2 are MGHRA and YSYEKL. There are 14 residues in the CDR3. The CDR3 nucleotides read TGCGCCAGCAGCCAAGGCAGGGCTCAAGAGACCCAGTACTTC. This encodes CASSQGRAQETQYF.

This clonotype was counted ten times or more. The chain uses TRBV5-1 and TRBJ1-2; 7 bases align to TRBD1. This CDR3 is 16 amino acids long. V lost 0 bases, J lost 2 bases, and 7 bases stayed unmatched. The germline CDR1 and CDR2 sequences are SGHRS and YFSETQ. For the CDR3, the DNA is TGCGCCAGCAGCTTGGCCCCGCCGACAGGGAACTATGGCTACACCTTC. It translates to CASSLAPPTGNYGYTF.